This T cell receptor beta chain is from a study of blood T cell repertoires in COVID-19. Study as a whole: COVID-19 samples collected from the United States, Italy and Spain covered acute and convalescent phases. T cells, B-cell-depleted T cells, or PBMCs provided the cDNA or gDNA that served as material.

Authors' processing steps: By means of reference gene primer amplification, nucleated cell counts were estimated. The table came from immunoSEQ multiplex PCR; TCRdb's copy has only in-frame clones and leaves some out. That table supplies the V and J calls and clone size; D and trimming were determined from the DNA. The top ten hold roughly 1.3% of the sample, which has under 350,000 clones, around 86% seen once. CDR1 and CDR2 (germline): LGHNA, YNFKEQ. The V end was cut by 2 bases, the J end by 5 bases, with 13 bases between. The CDR3 contains 14 residues. The origin of this receptor is a man between 65 and 79 years old with acute or convalescent COVID-19. The source material was peripheral blood. This chain connects TRBV4-2 to TRBJ2-7; no definite D call. The CDR3 DNA sequence: TGTGCCAGCAGCCAACCCGCTCGGAGCCACGAGCAGTACTTC. Its translation is CASSQPARSHEQYF.